One and the same sample provided the 6 T cell receptor beta chains below, sequenced in a study of cytotoxic CD8 clonotypes in ibrutinib-treated CLL. Sequenced by immunoSEQ multiplex PCR; TCRdb stores in-frame clones only, minus some. The sample contains roughly 200,000 clones, 60% to 80% of which appear only once. The sample consisted of PBMCs, taken after 12 months of ibrutinib treatment. The origin of the receptors is a human donor with chronic lymphocytic leukemia.

On this clone itself: The sample has other DNA sequences that encode this CDR3 too. This chain uses TRBV9 with TRBJ2-5; 8 bases match TRBD2. In germline, CDR1 is SGDLS, CDR2 YYNGEE. With 2 bases clipped from V and 2 bases from J, the junction kept 5 bases outside the gene matches. The CDR3 sequence is 15 residues long. CDR3 protein: CASSVGGTSQETQYF. The DNA for the CDR3 is TGTGCCAGCAGCGTGGGGGGGACTAGTCAAGAGACCCAGTACTTC. The variable domain in full, with the rest retrieved from reference TRBV9 and TRBJ2-5, is DSGVTQTPKHLITATGQRVTLRCSPRSGDLSVYWYQQSLDQGLQFLIQYYNGEERAKGNILERFSAQQFPDLHSELNLSSLELGDSALYFCASSVGGTSQETQYFGPGTRLLVL.

The chain employs TRBV5-6 and TRBJ1-5; D gene ambiguous. CDR1 is SGHDT, CDR2 YYEEEE, per germline. The V gene lost 3 bases and the J gene lost 1 base, with 14 bases spanning the gap. The CDR3 runs 16 residues. CDR3 DNA: TGTGCCAGCAGCTCGGCCGGGCATCAGAGCAATCAGCCCCAGCATTTT. This translates into CASSSAGHQSNQPQHF.

This chain links TRBV16 with TRBJ2-7; no definite D call. V was cut by 2 bases and J by 4 bases, with 9 bases left in between. Germline CDR1 is KGHSY and CDR2 is FQNENV. The CDR3 length is 13 residues. DNA for the CDR3: TGTGCCAGCAGCCAACGATCTGCTTACGAGCAGTACTTC. Translation gives CASSQRSAYEQYF.

This sequence joins TRBV30 and TRBJ2-7, with D possibly matching TRBD1 (5 bases). The CDR3 consists of 15 residues. With 1 base removed from V and 0 bases from J, the gap between germline ends came to 13 bases. Germline lookup yields CDR1 GTSNPN and CDR2 SVGIG (reference sequence). DNA of the CDR3: TGTGCCTGGAGTGAGGGGCAGCCAACCTCCTACGAGCAGTACTTC. It is translated as CAWSEGQPTSYEQYF. The full variable domain, in which reference TRBV30 and TRBJ2-7 provide the parts outside the CDR3, is SQTIHQWPATLVQPVGSPLSLECTVEGTSNPNLYWYRQAAGRGLQLLFYSVGIGQISSEVPQNLSASRPQDRQFILSSKKLLLSDSGFYLCAWSEGQPTSYEQYFGPGTRLTVT.

This clone was seen a handful of times. The chain combines TRBV7-2 with TRBJ1-5; weak D call: TRBD1 (5 bases). Trimming cost V 1 base and J 0 bases, with 7 bases left between them. This CDR3 spans 15 amino acids. The germline CDR1 and CDR2 sequences are SGHTA and FQGNSA. As DNA, the CDR3 is TGTGCCAGCAGCTTAGGGGACTATAGCAATCAGCCCCAGCATTTT. Residues: CASSLGDYSNQPQHF. The full variable domain, with the rest looked up from reference TRBV7-2 and TRBJ1-5, is GAGVSQSPSNKVTEKGKDVELRCDPISGHTALYWYRQSLGQGLEFLIYFQGNSAPDKSGLPSDRFSAERTGGSVSTLTIQRTQQEDSAVYLCASSLGDYSNQPQHFGDGTRLSIL.

The chain couples TRBV10-1 to TRBJ1-2; D gene uncertain. The CDR3 is 13 amino acids. V was shortened by 6 bases and J by 3 bases, with 11 bases between the two germline ends. Germline V gene sequence: CDR1 WNHNN, CDR2 SYGVQD (reference sequence). Here the CDR3 DNA reads TGCGCCAGCAGCAGGTCGGTGGACTATGGCTACACCTTC. As protein: CASSRSVDYGYTF.